These 26 T cell receptor beta chains were all obtained from the same sample, sequenced in a study of shared clonotypes between healthy human individuals. Profiled with immunoSEQ multiplex PCR; TCRdb holds only in-frame clones, not every one. The table lists hundreds of thousands of clones, about 80% of them singletons, with around 2% in the top ten. The sample consisted of memory CD4+ T cells sorted from blood. Subset reported: CD45RA-negative fraction. Receptors originate from a woman under 40 in good health.

This clone appeared a few times. The chain is built from TRBV25-1 and TRBJ2-1; D call uncertain. V lost 4 bases and J 4 bases, leaving 8 bases between the germline ends. This CDR3 is built from 13 residues. Germline loops: CDR1 MGHDK, CDR2 SYGVNS. The CDR3 region has the DNA TGTGCCAGCAGTGGGGCCCCGTACAATGAGCAGTTCTTC. Translation gives CASSGAPYNEQFF.

The gene calls are TRBV7-8 and TRBJ1-5; TRBD1 matches 8 bases. Unmatched junction bases numbered 10, after V lost 2 bases and J lost 4 bases. The V gene's germline CDR1 is SGHVS and CDR2 FQNEAQ. The CDR3 loop spans 17 amino acids. Here the CDR3 DNA reads TGTGCCAGCAGCTTACCTCGAAGGACAGGGATAAATCAGCCCCAGCATTTT. Translating it yields CASSLPRRTGINQPQHF. The variable domain in full, with the rest retrieved from reference TRBV7-8 and TRBJ1-5, is GAGVSQSPRYKVAKRGQDVALRCDPISGHVSLFWYQQALGQGPEFLTYFQNEAQLDKSGLPSDRFFAERPEGSVSTLKIQRTQQEDSAVYLCASSLPRRTGINQPQHFGDGTRLSIL.

This clone was counted once. The gene calls are TRBV7-9 and TRBJ2-3; D is uncertain. V was clipped by 5 bases and J by 5 bases, with 8 bases between them. The V gene's germline CDR1 is SEHNR and CDR2 FQNEAQ (reference sequence). The CDR3 contains 12 residues. The CDR3 reads CASSPTGDTQYF. CDR3 sequence (DNA): TGTGCCAGCAGCCCTACTGGAGATACGCAGTATTTT.

Concerning this clone: A much larger clone differs from this one at a single base, so this may be a read error. The rearrangement joins TRBV30 to TRBJ2-4; 12 nucleotides match TRBD1. Germline-derived CDR1 and CDR2 are GTSNPN and SVGIG (reference sequence). This CDR3 has 11 amino acids. CDR3 nucleotide sequence: TGTACCTGGGACAGGGGGCACATTCAGTACTTC. Translated, it gives CTWDRGHIQYF.

V usage is TRBV6-5 and J usage is TRBJ2-7; 7 bases match TRBD2. The CDR3 is made up of 12 amino acids. Germline lookup yields CDR1 MNHEY and CDR2 SVGAGI. Trimming removed 8 bases from V and 4 bases from J; junction bases left unmatched: 5. The CDR3 protein is CASGGGRYEQYF. The DNA of the CDR3 is TGTGCCAGCGGGGGGGGTAGGTACGAGCAGTACTTC.

This sequence joins TRBV2 and TRBJ1-2; D gene ambiguous. Germline CDR1 reads SNHLY; CDR2 reads FYNNEI. V lost 6 bases, J lost 4 bases, and 15 bases lay in between. CDR3 length: 14 amino acids. The CDR3 here is CASRDLAVGYGYTF. CDR3 in DNA: TGTGCCAGCAGAGATTTGGCCGTTGGCTATGGCTACACCTTC. The complete variable domain, with remaining parts taken from reference TRBV2 and TRBJ1-2, reads EPEVTQTPSHQVTQMGQEVILRCVPISNHLYFYWYRQILGQKVEFLVSFYNNEISEKSEIFDDQFSVERPDGSNFTLKIRSTKLEDSAMYFCASRDLAVGYGYTFGSGTRLTVV.

This chain joins TRBV5-1 and TRBJ1-3; no firm D call. The CDR3 has 12 amino acids. From germline, CDR1 is SGHRS and CDR2 YFSETQ. Trimming stripped 6 bases from V and 2 bases from J, with 6 bases between. CDR3 residues: CASTEPGNTIYF. The CDR3 DNA sequence: TGCGCCAGCACCGAACCTGGAAACACCATATATTTT.

The rearrangement uses TRBV5-1 and TRBJ2-7, with unresolved D. With 4 bases removed from V and 3 bases from J, the gap between germline ends came to 11 bases. Germline-derived CDR1 and CDR2 are SGHRS and YFSETQ. The CDR3 has 13 amino acids. CDR3: CASSRAPGYEQYF. CDR3 nucleotide sequence: TGCGCCAGCAGCCGCGCCCCAGGCTACGAGCAGTACTTC.

This clone was detected ten times or more. The chain carries TRBV29-1 and TRBJ1-5; TRBD1 matches at 8 bases. V dropped 6 bases and J dropped 3; count of bases not matched to a gene: 4. CDR1 and CDR2 from the germline V gene are SQVTM and ANQGSEA. CDR3 length: 13 amino acids. DNA for the CDR3: TGCAGCGTCAGGACAGGGCTCAATCAGCCCCAGCATTTT. Protein sequence: CSVRTGLNQPQHF.

V is TRBV6-5 and J is TRBJ2-7; D gene uncertain. Trimming stripped 7 bases from V and 6 bases from J, with 13 bases between. The CDR3 totals 12 residues. The germline V gene encodes CDR1 MNHEY and CDR2 SVGAGI. Here the CDR3 reads CASTSNAREQYF. CDR3 sequence (DNA): TGTGCCAGCACCTCGAACGCTCGCGAGCAGTACTTC.

The chain has TRBV6-1 and TRBJ1-2, with 7 bases aligning to TRBD1. V lost 1 base, J lost 7 bases, and 9 bases stayed unmatched. The germline V gene encodes CDR1 MNHNS and CDR2 SASEGT. The CDR3 is 15 amino acids. The CDR3 region is CASSEEGTASRGYTF. In nucleotides, the CDR3 is TGTGCCAGCAGTGAAGAGGGGACAGCCTCCCGTGGCTACACCTTC.

The rearrangement joins TRBV4-1 to TRBJ2-5, with 9 bases fitting TRBD1. The J call may not be correct, given that the DNA end is closer to TRBJ2-7. The CDR3 loop spans 16 amino acids. Germline assignment: CDR1 MGHRA and CDR2 YSYEKL. The DNA for the CDR3 is TGCGCCAGCAGCCAAGTGCCGGGACAGGGATCCTACGAGCAGTACTTC. Encoded protein: CASSQVPGQGSYEQYF.

In regard to this clone: This sequence is one base from a far larger clone and is likely a read error. Other nucleotide sequences in the sample specify the same CDR3. The chain employs TRBV7-9 and TRBJ1-1; weak D call: TRBD1 (6 bases). Trimming left V 5 bases short and J 1 base short, with 8 bases between. The germline V gene encodes CDR1 SEHNR and CDR2 FQNEAQ (reference sequence). The CDR3 consists of 13 residues. The CDR3 loop reads CASSRGQNTEAFF. In DNA form, the CDR3 reads TGTGCCAGCAGCCGGGGACAGAACACTGAAGCTTTCTTT.

V is TRBV7-8 and J is TRBJ1-5, with a possible D match to TRBD1 (6 bases). The CDR3 contains 15 residues. Trimming pared 4 bases from V and 1 base from J, leaving 11 bases between. Germline CDR1 and CDR2: SGHVS and FQNEAQ. CDR3 sequence (DNA): TGTGCCAGCAGCTATCAGGGGACAAGCAATCAGCCCCAGCATTTT. Amino acid sequence: CASSYQGTSNQPQHF.

CDR3 DNA: TGTGCCAGTAGTATGGGGGACAGTCTCCTTTTCGGGGAGCTGTTTTTT. It yields the protein CASSMGDSLLFGELFF. The V gene is TRBV19, the J gene TRBJ2-2; 7 nucleotides agree with TRBD1. CDR1 and CDR2 from the germline V gene are LNHDA and SQIVND (reference sequence). J lost 7 bases, V lost 3 bases, and 11 bases had no gene match. This CDR3 comprises 16 residues.

Note on this clone: Other DNA sequences in the same sample also yield this CDR3. The V call is TRBV11-2, the J call TRBJ2-5; D unclear. There are 12 residues in the CDR3. Trimming stripped 5 bases from V and 1 base from J, with 5 bases between. Germline-derived CDR1 and CDR2 are SGHAT and FQNNGV. CDR3 amino acids: CASSRGQETQYF. CDR3 DNA: TGTGCCAGCAGCCGCGGCCAAGAGACCCAGTACTTC.

This sequence joins TRBV7-9 and TRBJ2-5; the D gene is possibly TRBD2 (7 bases). CDR1 and CDR2 from the germline V gene are SEHNR and FQNEAQ (reference sequence). Trimming pared 8 bases from V and 4 bases from J, leaving 17 bases between. This CDR3 spans 14 amino acids. CDR3 residues: CASGMAGGPETQYF. The CDR3 bases are TGTGCCAGCGGGATGGCCGGGGGGCCAGAGACCCAGTACTTC. Using reference TRBV7-9 and TRBJ2-5 for the parts outside the CDR3, the full variable domain is DTGVSQNPRHKITKRGQNVTFRCDPISEHNRLYWYRQTLGQGPEFLTYFQNEAQLEKSRLLSDRFSAERPKGSFSTLEIQRTEQGDSAMYLCASGMAGGPETQYFGPGTRLLVL.

The chain joins TRBV28 to TRBJ2-5, with 7 bases identical to TRBD2. Germline V gene data show CDR1 as MDHEN and CDR2 as SYDVKM. V lost 5 bases and J lost 4; bases outside the gene matches: 13. The CDR3 sequence is 16 residues long. CDR3 sequence (DNA): TGTGCCAGCAGTCCGGGGGGAGGTGGAGGAGGAGAGACCCAGTACTTC. It is translated as CASSPGGGGGGETQYF.

Only one count was recorded for this clone. The J gene is TRBJ2-5, the V gene TRBV20-1; D unclear. The CDR3 consists of 11 residues. In germline, CDR1 is DFQATT, CDR2 SNEGSKA (reference sequence). Trimming took 6 bases from V and 5 from J, leaving 10 bases between them. DNA of the CDR3: TGCAGTGCGGAGCCTCGGGAGACCCAGTACTTC. This codes for CSAEPRETQYF.

The chain is built from TRBV6-7 and TRBJ1-1, with TRBD1 as a possible D gene (5 bases). TRBV6-7 is an ORF, with its function uncertain. The CDR3 totals 14 residues. V lost 6 bases, J lost 1 base, and 12 bases lay in between. The CDR3 loop reads CASSPLTENTEAFF. The CDR3 nucleotides read TGTGCCAGCAGCCCCTTGACAGAGAACACTGAAGCTTTCTTT.

The chain is built from TRBV25-1 and TRBJ1-2, with 10 positions matching TRBD1. Germline V gene data show CDR1 as MGHDK and CDR2 as SYGVNS. The CDR3 is made up of 14 amino acids. V trimming: 2 bases; J trimming: 4 bases; junction bases outside the gene matches: 1. As DNA, the CDR3 is TGTGCCAGCAGTGAACGGGACAGGGGCTATGGCTACACCTTC. It yields the protein CASSERDRGYGYTF.

This chain joins TRBV7-2 and TRBJ2-1; D ambiguous. The length of the CDR3 is 15 residues. The V gene lost 5 bases and the J gene lost 7 bases, with 18 bases spanning the gap. Germline values: CDR1 SGHTA, CDR2 FQGNSA. In nucleotides, the CDR3 is TGTGCCAGCAGCCCTCAGCGAGACTCCTGGAATGAGCAGTTCTTC. Its translation is CASSPQRDSWNEQFF.

The V gene is TRBV29-1, the J gene TRBJ2-1, with D hard to call. Germline lookup yields CDR1 SQVTM and CDR2 ANQGSEA. Trimming removed 5 bases at V and 6 bases at J, with 14 bases between. CDR3 length: 13 residues. CDR3 amino acids: CSVTPQVFNEQFF. The CDR3 DNA follows: TGCAGCGTTACCCCGCAAGTCTTCAATGAGCAGTTCTTC.

Regarding this clone: This likely reflects a read error, since a far larger clone is one base away. The chain combines TRBV7-9 with TRBJ2-1, with 7 nucleotides matching TRBD2. CDR1 is SEHNR and CDR2 is FQNEAQ in the germline V gene (reference sequence). V lost 5 bases and J lost 0; bases outside the gene matches: 4. This CDR3 spans 15 amino acids. The CDR3 reads CASSPQRDSYNEQFF. CDR3 bases: TGTGCCAGCAGCCCCCAGCGGGACTCCTACAATGAGCAGTTCTTC.

This chain links TRBV18 with TRBJ1-1, with 7 positions matching TRBD1. The V segment lost 0 bases and the J segment 3 bases; nucleotides outside the gene matches: 7. CDR3 size: 16 residues. CDR1 is KGHSH and CDR2 is LQKENI in the germline V gene. CDR3 nucleotides: TGTGCCAGCTCACCACCAAACCGAGGGGGCTACACTGAAGCTTTCTTT. This gives the protein CASSPPNRGGYTEAFF.

The chain recombines TRBV18 with TRBJ2-1, with 8 nucleotides matching TRBD2. CDR1 is KGHSH and CDR2 is LQKENI in the germline V gene. This CDR3 is built from 14 residues. V was clipped by 3 bases and J by 9 bases; unmatched bases: 7. CDR3 in DNA: TGTGCCAGCTCACCTCGAGCGGGAGATGGTGAGCAGTTCTTC. Its protein is CASSPRAGDGEQFF. The full variable domain, completed using reference TRBV18 and TRBJ2-1, is NAGVMQNPRHLVRRRGQEARLRCSPMKGHSHVYWYRQLPEEGLKFMVYLQKENIIDESGMPKERFSAEFPKEGPSILRIQQVVRGDSAAYFCASSPRAGDGEQFFGPGTRLTVL.